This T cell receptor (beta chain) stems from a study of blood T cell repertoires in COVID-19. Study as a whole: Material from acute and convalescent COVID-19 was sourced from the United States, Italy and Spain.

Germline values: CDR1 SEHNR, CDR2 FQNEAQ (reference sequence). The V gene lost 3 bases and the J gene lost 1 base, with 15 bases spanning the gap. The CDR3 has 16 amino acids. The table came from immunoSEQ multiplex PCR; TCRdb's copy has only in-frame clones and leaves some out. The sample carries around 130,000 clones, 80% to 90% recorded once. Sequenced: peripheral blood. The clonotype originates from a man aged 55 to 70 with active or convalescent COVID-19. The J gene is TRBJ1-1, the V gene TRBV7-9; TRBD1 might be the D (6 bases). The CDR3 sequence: CASSLRGALGNTEAFF. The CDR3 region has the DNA TGTGCCAGCAGCTTGCGGGGGGCTCTTGGGAACACTGAAGCTTTCTTT.